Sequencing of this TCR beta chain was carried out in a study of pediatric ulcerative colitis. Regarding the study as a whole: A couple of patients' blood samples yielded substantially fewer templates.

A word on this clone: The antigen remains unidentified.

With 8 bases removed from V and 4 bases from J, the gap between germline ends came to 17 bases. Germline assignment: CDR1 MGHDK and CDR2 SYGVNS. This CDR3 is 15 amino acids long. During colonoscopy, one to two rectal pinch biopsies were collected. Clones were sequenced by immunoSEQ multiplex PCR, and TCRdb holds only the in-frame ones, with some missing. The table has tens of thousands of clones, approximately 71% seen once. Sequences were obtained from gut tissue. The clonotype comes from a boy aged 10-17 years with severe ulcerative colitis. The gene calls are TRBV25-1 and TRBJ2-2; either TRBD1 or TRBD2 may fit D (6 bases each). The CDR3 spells CASERPGAATGELFF. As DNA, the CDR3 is TGTGCCAGCGAGCGGCCGGGGGCGGCCACCGGGGAGCTGTTTTTT.